The present entry profiles one T cell receptor (beta chain) with its context. Trimming took off 8 bases at V and 8 bases at J, with 10 bases between the two ends. From germline, CDR1 is MDHEN and CDR2 SYDVKM. The CDR3 is made up of 12 amino acids. Those who donated, Caucasian adults without exception, all lived in Nashville, Tennessee. The sample belongs to a study of shared clonotypes between healthy human individuals. Clones were sequenced by immunoSEQ multiplex PCR, and TCRdb holds only the in-frame ones, with some missing. The sample gives millions of clones, roughly 96% of which show up once; 0.13% is in the top ten.

V is TRBV28 and J is TRBJ1-6, with a tentative D call TRBD1 (6 bases). This receptor was obtained from a man aged 18 to 30 in good health. The sequencing sample was made of naive CD4+ T cells sorted from blood. This sample's subset: CD45RA+ positively selected. The CDR3 DNA sequence: TGTGCCAGCTGCTCAGGGGATTCACCCCTCCACTTT. Translating it yields CASCSGDSPLHF.